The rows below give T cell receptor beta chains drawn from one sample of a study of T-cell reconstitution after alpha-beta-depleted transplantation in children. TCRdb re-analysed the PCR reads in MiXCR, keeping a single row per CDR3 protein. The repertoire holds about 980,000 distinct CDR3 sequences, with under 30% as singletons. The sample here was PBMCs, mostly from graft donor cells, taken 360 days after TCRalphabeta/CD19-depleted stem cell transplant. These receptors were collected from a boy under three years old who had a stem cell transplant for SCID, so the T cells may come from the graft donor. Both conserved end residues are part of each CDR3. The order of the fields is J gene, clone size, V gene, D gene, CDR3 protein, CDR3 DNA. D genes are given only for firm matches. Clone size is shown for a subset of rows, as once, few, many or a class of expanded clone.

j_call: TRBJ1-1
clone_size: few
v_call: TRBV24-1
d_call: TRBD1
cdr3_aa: CATSAGTGRTEAFF
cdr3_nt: TGTGCCACCAGTGCGGGGACAGGGAGAACTGAAGCTTTCTTT

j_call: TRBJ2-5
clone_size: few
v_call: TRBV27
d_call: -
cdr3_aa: CASSFLGVRWAQYF
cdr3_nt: TGTGCCAGCAGTTTCTTGGGTGTCCGATGGGCCCAGTACTTC

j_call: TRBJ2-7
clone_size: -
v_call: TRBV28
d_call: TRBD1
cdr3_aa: CASSPGGTGKHYEQYF
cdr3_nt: TGTGCCAGCAGTCCCGGCGGGACAGGGAAGCACTACGAGCAGTACTTC

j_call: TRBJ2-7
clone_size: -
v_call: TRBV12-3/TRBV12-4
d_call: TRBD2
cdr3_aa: CASSSRSGTSYEQYF
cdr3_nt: TGTGCCAGCAGTTCCCGGTCCGGGACTAGCTACGAGCAGTACTTC

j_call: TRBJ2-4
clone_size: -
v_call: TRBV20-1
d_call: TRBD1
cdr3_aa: CSAPQPRTGDTKNIQYF
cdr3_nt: TGCAGTGCTCCCCAACCGAGGACAGGTGATACCAAAAACATTCAGTACTTC

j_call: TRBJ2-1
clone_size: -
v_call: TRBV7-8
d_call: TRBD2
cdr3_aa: CASKHLPGRTSDAYNEQFF
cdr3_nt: TGTGCCAGCAAACACCTGCCAGGACGGACTAGCGACGCATACAATGAGCAGTTCTTC

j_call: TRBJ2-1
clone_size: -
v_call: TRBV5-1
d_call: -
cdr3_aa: CASSPQGFSYNEQFF
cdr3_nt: TGCGCCAGCAGCCCCCAAGGGTTCTCCTACAATGAGCAGTTCTTC

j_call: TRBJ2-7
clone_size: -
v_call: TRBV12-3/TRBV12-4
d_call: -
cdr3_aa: CASSPLRSRGSYEQYF
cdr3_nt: TGTGCCAGCAGTCCCCTCCGGTCGAGGGGCTCCTACGAGCAGTACTTC

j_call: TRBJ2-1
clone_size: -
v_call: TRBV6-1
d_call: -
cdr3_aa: CASTKTGQYNEQFF
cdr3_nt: TGTGCCAGCACGAAGACGGGACAATACAATGAGCAGTTCTTC

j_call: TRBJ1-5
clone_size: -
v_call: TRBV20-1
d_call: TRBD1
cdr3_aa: CSARGDSLSNQPQHF
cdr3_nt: TGCAGTGCTAGAGGGGACAGTCTTAGCAATCAGCCCCAGCATTTT

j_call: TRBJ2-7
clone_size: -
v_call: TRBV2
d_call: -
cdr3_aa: CASSESRVGYEQYF
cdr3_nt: TGTGCCAGCAGTGAATCCAGGGTCGGCTACGAGCAGTACTTC